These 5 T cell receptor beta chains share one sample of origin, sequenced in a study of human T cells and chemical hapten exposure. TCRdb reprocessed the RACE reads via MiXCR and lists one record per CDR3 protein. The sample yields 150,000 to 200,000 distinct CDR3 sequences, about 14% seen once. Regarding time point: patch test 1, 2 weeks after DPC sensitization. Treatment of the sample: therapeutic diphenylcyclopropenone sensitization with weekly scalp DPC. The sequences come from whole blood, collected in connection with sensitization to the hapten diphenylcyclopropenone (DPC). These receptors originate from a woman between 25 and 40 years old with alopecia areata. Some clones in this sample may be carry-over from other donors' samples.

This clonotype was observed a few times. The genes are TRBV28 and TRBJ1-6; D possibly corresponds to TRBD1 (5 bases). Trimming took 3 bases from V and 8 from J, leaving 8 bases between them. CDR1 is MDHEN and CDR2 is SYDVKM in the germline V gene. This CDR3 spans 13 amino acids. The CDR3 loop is CASSLSRDSPLHF. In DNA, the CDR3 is TGTGCCAGCAGTTTGTCCAGGGATTCACCCCTCCACTTT.

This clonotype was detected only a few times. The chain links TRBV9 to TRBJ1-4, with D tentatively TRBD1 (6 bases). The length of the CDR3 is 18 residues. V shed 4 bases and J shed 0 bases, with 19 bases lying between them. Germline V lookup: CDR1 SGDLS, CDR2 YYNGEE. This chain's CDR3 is CASSPTGRGLSTNEKLFF. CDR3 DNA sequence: TGTGCCAGCAGCCCGACAGGCCGGGGACTATCAACTAATGAAAAACTGTTTTTT. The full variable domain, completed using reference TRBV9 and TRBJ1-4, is DSGVTQTPKHLITATGQRVTLRCSPRSGDLSVYWYQQSLDQGLQFLIQYYNGEERAKGNILERFSAQQFPDLHSELNLSSLELGDSALYFCASSPTGRGLSTNEKLFFGSGTQLSVL.

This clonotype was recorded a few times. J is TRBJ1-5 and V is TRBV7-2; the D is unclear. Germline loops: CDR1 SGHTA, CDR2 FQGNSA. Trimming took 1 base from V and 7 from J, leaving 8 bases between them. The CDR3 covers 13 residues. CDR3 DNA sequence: TGTGCCAGCAGCTTAGTCAATGGCCAGCCCCAGCATTTT. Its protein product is CASSLVNGQPQHF. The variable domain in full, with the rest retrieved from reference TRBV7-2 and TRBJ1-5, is GAGVSQSPSNKVTEKGKDVELRCDPISGHTALYWYRQSLGQGLEFLIYFQGNSAPDKSGLPSDRFSAERTGGSVSTLTIQRTQQEDSAVYLCASSLVNGQPQHFGDGTRLSIL.

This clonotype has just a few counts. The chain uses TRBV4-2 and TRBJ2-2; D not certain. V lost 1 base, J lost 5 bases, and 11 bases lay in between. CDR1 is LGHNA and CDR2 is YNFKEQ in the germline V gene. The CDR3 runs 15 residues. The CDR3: CASSQVTPGTGELFF. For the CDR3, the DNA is TGTGCCAGCAGCCAAGTTACCCCTGGGACCGGGGAGCTGTTTTTT.

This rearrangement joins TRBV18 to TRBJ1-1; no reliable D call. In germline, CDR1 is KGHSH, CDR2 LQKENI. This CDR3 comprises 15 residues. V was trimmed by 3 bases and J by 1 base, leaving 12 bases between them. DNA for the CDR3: TGTGCCAGCTCACCCCCGCAAAGGCAGAACACTGAAGCTTTCTTT. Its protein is CASSPPQRQNTEAFF.